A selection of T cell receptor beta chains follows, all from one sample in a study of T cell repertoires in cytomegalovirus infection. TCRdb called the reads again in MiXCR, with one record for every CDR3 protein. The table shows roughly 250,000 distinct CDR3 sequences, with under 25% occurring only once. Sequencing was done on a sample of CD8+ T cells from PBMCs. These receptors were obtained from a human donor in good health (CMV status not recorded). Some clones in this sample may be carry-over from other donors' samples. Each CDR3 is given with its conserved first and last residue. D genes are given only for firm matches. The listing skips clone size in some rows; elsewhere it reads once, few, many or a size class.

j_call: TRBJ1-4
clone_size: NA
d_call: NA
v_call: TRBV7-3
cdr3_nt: TGTGCCAGCAGCTTCGACGGAACTAATGAAAAACTGTTTTTT
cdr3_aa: CASSFDGTNEKLFF

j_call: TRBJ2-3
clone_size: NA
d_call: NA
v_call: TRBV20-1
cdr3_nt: TGCAGTGCTAGACTAGCCCTCGGCACAGATACGCAGTATTTT
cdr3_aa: CSARLALGTDTQYF

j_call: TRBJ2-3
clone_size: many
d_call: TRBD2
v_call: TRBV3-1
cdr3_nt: TGTGCCAGCAGCCAAGTGATAGCGGGACCCACAGATACGCAGTATTTT
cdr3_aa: CASSQVIAGPTDTQYF

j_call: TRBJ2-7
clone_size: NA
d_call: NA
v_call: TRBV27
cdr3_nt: TGTGCCAGCAGTTTAGCCGGGACCGATTACTACGAGCAGTACTTC
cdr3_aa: CASSLAGTDYYEQYF

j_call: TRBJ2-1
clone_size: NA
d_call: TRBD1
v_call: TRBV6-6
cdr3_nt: TGTGCCAGCAGTTACTCTGGGGCCTCAGGGGGCCCCGACAATGAGCAGTTCTTC
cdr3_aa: CASSYSGASGGPDNEQFF

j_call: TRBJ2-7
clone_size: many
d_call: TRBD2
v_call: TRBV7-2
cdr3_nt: TGTGCCAGCAGCCCCGGACTAGCGGGGGGGGAAGGGTACGAGCAGTACTTC
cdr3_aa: CASSPGLAGGEGYEQYF

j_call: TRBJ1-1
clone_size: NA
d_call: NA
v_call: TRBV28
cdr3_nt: TGTGCCACCTCCATGCGGGTAGGGGAAACTGAAGCTTTCTTT
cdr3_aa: CATSMRVGETEAFF

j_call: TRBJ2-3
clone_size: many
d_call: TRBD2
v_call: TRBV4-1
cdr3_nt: TGCGCCAGCAGCCTTCGAGCGGGGACGAGCACAGATACGCAGTATTTT
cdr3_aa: CASSLRAGTSTDTQYF

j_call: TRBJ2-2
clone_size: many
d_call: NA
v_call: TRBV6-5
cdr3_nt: TGTGCCAGCAGTTACTCTTCCAGGGGAAACACCGGGGAGCTGTTTTTT
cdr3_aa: CASSYSSRGNTGELFF

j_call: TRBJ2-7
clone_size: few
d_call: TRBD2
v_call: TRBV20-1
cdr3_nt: TGCAGTGCTAGTGACGCGGGGGGATCCTACGAGCAGTACTTC
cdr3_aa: CSASDAGGSYEQYF

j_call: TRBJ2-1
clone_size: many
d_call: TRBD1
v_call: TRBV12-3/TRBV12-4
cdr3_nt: TGTGCCAGCACCCCGACAGGGGGCATTTACAATGAGCAGTTCTTC
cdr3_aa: CASTPTGGIYNEQFF

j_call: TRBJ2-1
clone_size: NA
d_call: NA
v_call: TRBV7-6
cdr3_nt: TGTGCCAGCAGCGCCGCATCAGATGAGCAGTTCTTC
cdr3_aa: CASSAASDEQFF

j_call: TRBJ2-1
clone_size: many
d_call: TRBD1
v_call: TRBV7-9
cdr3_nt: TGTGCCAGCAGCACACGGGACAGGGGAGAAGGAGCGCAGTTCTTC
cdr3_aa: CASSTRDRGEGAQFF

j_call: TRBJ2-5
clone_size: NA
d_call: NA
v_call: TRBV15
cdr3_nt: TGTGCCACCAGCAGAGATCGCTCCGGGACCCAGTACTTC
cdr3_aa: CATSRDRSGTQYF

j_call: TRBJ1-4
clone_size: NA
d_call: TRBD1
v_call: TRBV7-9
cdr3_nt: TGTGCCAGCAGCTCCCCCGGGACAGGGGGTGAAAAACTGTTTTTT
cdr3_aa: CASSSPGTGGEKLFF

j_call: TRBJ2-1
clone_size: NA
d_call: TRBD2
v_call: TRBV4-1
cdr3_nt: TGCGCCAGCAGCCAGAGCGGGGGGGCATGGGAGCAGTTCTTC
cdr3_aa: CASSQSGGAWEQFF

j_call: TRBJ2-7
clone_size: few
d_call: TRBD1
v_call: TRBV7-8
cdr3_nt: TGTGCCAGCAGCTTTGTACAGGGGGCTCAGTACGAGCAGTACTTC
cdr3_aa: CASSFVQGAQYEQYF

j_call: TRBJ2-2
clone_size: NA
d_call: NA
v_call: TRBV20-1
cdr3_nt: TGCAGTGCTAGAGACCCGGGACAATTCACCGGGGAGCTGTTTTTT
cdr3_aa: CSARDPGQFTGELFF

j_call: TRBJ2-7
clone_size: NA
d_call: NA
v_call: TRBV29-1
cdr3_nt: TGCAGCGTTGAAGTGGACTACGAGCAGTACTTC
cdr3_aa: CSVEVDYEQYF

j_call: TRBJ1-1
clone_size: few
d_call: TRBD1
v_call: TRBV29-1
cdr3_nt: TGCAGCGTTGACAGGGGGGCTGAAGCTTTCTTT
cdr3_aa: CSVDRGAEAFF

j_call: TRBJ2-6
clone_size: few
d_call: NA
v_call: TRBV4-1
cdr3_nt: TGCGCCAGCAGTGGGGGTGGTTCTGGGGCCAACGTCCTGACTTTC
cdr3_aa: CASSGGGSGANVLTF

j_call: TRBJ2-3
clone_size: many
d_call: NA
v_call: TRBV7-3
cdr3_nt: TGTGCCAGCAGCTTATTTGCAGGGACCTCCCCAGATACGCAGTATTTT
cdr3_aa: CASSLFAGTSPDTQYF

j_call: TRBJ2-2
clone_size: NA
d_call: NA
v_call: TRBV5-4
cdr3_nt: TGTGCCAGCAGCGGACACCCGAACACCGGGGAGCTGTTTTTT
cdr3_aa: CASSGHPNTGELFF

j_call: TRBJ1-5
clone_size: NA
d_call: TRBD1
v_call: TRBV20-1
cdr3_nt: TGCAGTGCTAGATCCAGGACAGGGGTTGGGAGCAATCAGCCCCAGCATTTT
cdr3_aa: CSARSRTGVGSNQPQHF

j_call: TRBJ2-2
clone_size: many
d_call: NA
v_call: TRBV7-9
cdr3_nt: TGTGCCAGCAGCCACTCGAACACCGGGGAGCTGTTTTTT
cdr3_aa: CASSHSNTGELFF

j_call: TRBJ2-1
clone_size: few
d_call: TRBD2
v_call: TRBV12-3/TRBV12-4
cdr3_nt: TGTGCCAGCAGTCGCCTAGCGGACTCCTACAATGAGCAGTTCTTC
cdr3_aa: CASSRLADSYNEQFF

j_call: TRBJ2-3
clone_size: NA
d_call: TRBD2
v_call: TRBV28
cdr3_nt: TGTGCCAGCCGCCCCGGACTAGCGGGTACAGATACGCAGTATTTT
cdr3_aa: CASRPGLAGTDTQYF

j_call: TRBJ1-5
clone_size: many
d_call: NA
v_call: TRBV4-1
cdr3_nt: TGCGCCAGCAGCCAAGATCGAGGGCAGCCCCAGCATTTT
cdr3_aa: CASSQDRGQPQHF

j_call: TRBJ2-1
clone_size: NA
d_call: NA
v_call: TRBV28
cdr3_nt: TGTGCCAGCAGTTTTAGTTTCGAGGTTCCCTACAATGAGCAGTTCTTC
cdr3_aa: CASSFSFEVPYNEQFF

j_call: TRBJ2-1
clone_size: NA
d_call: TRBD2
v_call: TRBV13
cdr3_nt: TGTACCAGCAGCTTAGGAGCTAGCGGGTTATCCTACAATGAGCAGTTCTTC
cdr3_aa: CTSSLGASGLSYNEQFF

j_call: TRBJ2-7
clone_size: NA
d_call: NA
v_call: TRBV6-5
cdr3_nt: TGTGCCAGCAGTTACTTTCGGGGATACGAGCAGTACTTC
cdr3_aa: CASSYFRGYEQYF

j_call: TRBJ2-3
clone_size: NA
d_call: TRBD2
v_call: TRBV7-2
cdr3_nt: TGTGCCAGCAGCGGGAGCGGGGACAGCACAGATACGCAGTATTTT
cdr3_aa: CASSGSGDSTDTQYF

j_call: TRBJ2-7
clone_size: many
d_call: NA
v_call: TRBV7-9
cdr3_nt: TGTGCCAGCAGCTCCTCTAACTCCGGGAGCTTATACGAGCAGTACTTC
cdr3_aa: CASSSSNSGSLYEQYF

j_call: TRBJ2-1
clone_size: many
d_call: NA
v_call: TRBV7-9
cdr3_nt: TGTGCCAGCAGCTTAGCGCTTGGCGCTTCAGGCTATGAGCAGTTCTTC
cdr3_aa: CASSLALGASGYEQFF

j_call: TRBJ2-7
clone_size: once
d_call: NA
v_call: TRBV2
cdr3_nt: TGTGCCAGCAAGGAGAGTACCTACGAGCAGTACTTC
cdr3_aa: CASKESTYEQYF

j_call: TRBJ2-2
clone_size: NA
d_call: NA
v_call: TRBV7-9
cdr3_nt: TGTGCCAGCAGCTACCACAACAGTGGTTCCGGGGAGCTGTTTTTT
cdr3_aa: CASSYHNSGSGELFF

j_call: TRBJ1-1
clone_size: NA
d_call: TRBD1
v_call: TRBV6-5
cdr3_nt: TGTGCCAGCAAAACAGGGGGTATTGAAGCTTTCTTT
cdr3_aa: CASKTGGIEAFF

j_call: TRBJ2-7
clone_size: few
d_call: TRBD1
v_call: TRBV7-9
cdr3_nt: TGTGCCAGCAGCTTACCGGGACAGGTCTACGAGCAGTACTTC
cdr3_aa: CASSLPGQVYEQYF

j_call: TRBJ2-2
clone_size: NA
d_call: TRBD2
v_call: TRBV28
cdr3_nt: TGTGCCAGCAGTTCGCGACTAGCGGGGAGCACCGGGGAGCTGTTTTTT
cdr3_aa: CASSSRLAGSTGELFF

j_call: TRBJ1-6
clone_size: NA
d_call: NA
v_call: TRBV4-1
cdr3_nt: TGCGCCAGCAGCCAAGATCGCCAGAATAATTCACCCCTCCACTTT
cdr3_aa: CASSQDRQNNSPLHF

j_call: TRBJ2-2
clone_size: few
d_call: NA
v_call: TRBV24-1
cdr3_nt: TGTGCCACCAGTGGACCCCAAGTTGGTTCCCCCGGGGAGCTGTTTTTT
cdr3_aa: CATSGPQVGSPGELFF

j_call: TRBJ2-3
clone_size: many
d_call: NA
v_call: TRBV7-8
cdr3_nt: TGTGCCAGCAGCTCCAAAAATCGGGGAAGTTACACAGATACGCAGTATTTT
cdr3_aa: CASSSKNRGSYTDTQYF

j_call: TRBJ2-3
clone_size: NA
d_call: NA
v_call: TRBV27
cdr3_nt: TGTGCCAGCAGTTTCGGCCGGGGCACAGATACGCAGTATTTT
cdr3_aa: CASSFGRGTDTQYF

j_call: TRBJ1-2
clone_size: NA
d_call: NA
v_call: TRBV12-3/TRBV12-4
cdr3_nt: TGTGCCAGCAGTTTAACAGGATCAAACTATGGCTACACCTTC
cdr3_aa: CASSLTGSNYGYTF

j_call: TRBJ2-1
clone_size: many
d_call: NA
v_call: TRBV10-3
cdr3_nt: TGTGCCATCAGTGAAGAGGGCTTCTCCTACAATGAGCAGTTCTTC
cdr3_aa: CAISEEGFSYNEQFF

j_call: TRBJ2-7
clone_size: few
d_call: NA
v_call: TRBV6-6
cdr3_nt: TGTGCCAGCAGTTCACAGGGTAGAGGAGACGAGCAGTACTTC
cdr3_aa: CASSSQGRGDEQYF

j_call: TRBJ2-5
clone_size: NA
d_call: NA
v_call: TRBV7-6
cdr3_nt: TGTGCCAGCAGCTTAAGGCCCCTAGGGCAAGAGACCCAGTACTTC
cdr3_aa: CASSLRPLGQETQYF

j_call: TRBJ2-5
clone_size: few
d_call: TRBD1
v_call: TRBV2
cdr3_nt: TGTGCCAGCAAGGACAGGCAAGAGACCCAGTACTTC
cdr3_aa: CASKDRQETQYF

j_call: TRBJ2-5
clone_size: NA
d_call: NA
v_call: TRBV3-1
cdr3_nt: TGTGCCAGCAGCCAAGATATTAGGGGGACTCGAGAGACCCAGTACTTC
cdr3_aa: CASSQDIRGTRETQYF

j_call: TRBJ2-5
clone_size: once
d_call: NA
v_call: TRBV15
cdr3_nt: TGTGCCACGAGGGGGTTTGGAGAGACCCAGTACTTC
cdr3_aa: CATRGFGETQYF

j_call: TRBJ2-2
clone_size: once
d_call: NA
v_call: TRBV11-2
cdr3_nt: TGTGCCAGCAGCTTATTCCCAGGGGACACCGGGGAGCTGTTTTTT
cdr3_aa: CASSLFPGDTGELFF

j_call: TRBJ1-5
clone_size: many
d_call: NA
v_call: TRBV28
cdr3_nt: TGTGCCAGCAGTTTTAACGTGGGCAATCAGCCCCAGCATTTT
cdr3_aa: CASSFNVGNQPQHF

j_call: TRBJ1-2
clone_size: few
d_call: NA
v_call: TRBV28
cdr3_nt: TGTGCCAGCAGTTTCCGGGGCGTAGGCATAGCTAACTATGGCTACACCTTC
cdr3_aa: CASSFRGVGIANYGYTF

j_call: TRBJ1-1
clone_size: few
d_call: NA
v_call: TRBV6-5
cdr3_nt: TGTGCCAGCAGTTCCCCGGGACGCGCGAACACTGAAGCTTTCTTT
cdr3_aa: CASSSPGRANTEAFF

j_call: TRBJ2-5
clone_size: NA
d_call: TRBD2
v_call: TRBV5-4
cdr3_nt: TGTGCCAGCAGCCTCCGACTAGCGGAGCCCCAAGAGACCCAGTACTTC
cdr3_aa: CASSLRLAEPQETQYF